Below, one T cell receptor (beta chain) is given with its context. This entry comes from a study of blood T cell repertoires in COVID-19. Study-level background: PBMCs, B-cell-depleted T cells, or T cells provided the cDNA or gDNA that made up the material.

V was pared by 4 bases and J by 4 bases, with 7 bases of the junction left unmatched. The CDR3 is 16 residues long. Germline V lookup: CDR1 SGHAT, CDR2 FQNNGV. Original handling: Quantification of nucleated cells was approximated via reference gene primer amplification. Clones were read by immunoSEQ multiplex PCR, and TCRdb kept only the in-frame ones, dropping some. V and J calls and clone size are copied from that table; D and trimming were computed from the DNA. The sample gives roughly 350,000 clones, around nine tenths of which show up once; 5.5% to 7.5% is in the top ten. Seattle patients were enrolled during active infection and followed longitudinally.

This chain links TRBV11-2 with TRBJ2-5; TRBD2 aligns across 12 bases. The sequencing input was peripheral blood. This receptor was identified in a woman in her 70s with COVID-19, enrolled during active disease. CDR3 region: CASSSTRLAGVETQYF. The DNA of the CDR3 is TGTGCCAGCAGCTCGACCCGACTAGCGGGGGTAGAGACCCAGTACTTC.